This T cell receptor beta chain was captured by sequencing in a study of blood T cell repertoires in COVID-19. Per the original data handling: Amplification of reference gene primers provided the estimated nucleated cell counts. Profiling relied on immunoSEQ multiplex PCR, and the TCRdb table lists in-frame clones only, not all of them. That table furnishes V, J and clone size, whereas the DNA furnished D and trimming. The sample consists of roughly 160,000 clones, approximately 82% of them appearing once. Germline CDR1 and CDR2: LGHDT and YNNKEL (reference sequence). The length of the CDR3 is 14 residues. Unmatched junction bases numbered 2, after V lost 5 bases and J lost 7 bases.

Sequencing was carried out using PBMCs or T cells enriched from blood (not recorded which). This clonotype was obtained from a man in his fifties or sixties who had recovered from COVID-19. The rearrangement links TRBV3-1 (or the pseudogene TRBV3-2) to TRBJ1-6; 10 bases agree with TRBD1. The DNA for the CDR3 is TGTGCCAGCAGCTGGGGACAGGGGAATTCACCCCTCCACTTT. Its protein is CASSWGQGNSPLHF.